These 12 T cell receptor beta chains share one sample of origin, sequenced in a study of shared clonotypes between healthy human individuals. Here immunoSEQ multiplex PCR was the method, and the copy in TCRdb shows in-frame clones only, minus some. The table shows about 680,000 clones, with roughly nine tenths occurring only once. As defined, naive CD8 cells were CD45RO-negative and positively selected for CCR7, with terminally differentiated effector memory CD45RA+ cells excluded. Sequencing was done on a sample of naive CD8+ T cells sorted from blood. The receptors were sampled from a man in his thirties or forties in good health.

This clone was observed a single time. The chain couples TRBV9 to TRBJ1-5, with 10 bases fitting TRBD1. In germline, CDR1 is SGDLS, CDR2 YYNGEE. The CDR3 extends over 14 amino acids. Trimming at V came to 3 bases and at J to 7 bases, leaving 4 bases not matched to a gene. The CDR3 DNA follows: TGTGCCAGCAGCGCGGGACAGGGGAAACAGCCCCAGCATTTT. This codes for CASSAGQGKQPQHF.

The J gene is TRBJ2-7, the V gene TRBV27; TRBD1 agrees at 10 bases. Unmatched junction bases numbered 3, after V lost 5 bases and J lost 5 bases. The CDR3 runs to 13 residues. In germline, CDR1 is MNHEY, CDR2 SMNVEV (reference sequence). CDR3 nucleotide sequence: TGTGCCAGCAGTGACAGGGGGCCCCACGAGCAGTACTTC. It yields the protein CASSDRGPHEQYF.

The chain combines TRBV6-4 with TRBJ2-1; possibly TRBD2 for D (6 bases). There are 15 residues in the CDR3. CDR1 and CDR2 (germline): MRHNA, SNTAGT. V was clipped by 0 bases and J by 7 bases, with 13 bases between them. The CDR3 loop is CASSDSSYRGNEQFF. The CDR3 region has the DNA TGTGCCAGCAGTGACTCTTCTTATCGGGGGAATGAGCAGTTCTTC.

V is TRBV15 and J is TRBJ2-7; no clear D. Germline V gives CDR1 LNHNV, CDR2 YYDKDF (reference sequence). Trimming cost V 4 bases and J 0 bases, with 13 bases left between them. The CDR3 sequence is 15 residues long. The CDR3 DNA is TGTGCCACCAGCAAACACATCAGTAGCTCCTACGAGCAGTACTTC. Its protein product is CATSKHISSSYEQYF.

The rearrangement uses TRBV7-9 and TRBJ2-7; TRBD1 agrees at 7 bases. V shed 7 bases, J shed 4 bases, and the junction held 10 bases outside the gene matches. Germline V CDR1 and CDR2: SEHNR, FQNEAQ (reference sequence). The CDR3 loop spans 14 amino acids. In DNA, the CDR3 is TGTGCCAGCAACGACAGGGCCTCGGGGTACGAGCAGTACTTC. Translating it yields CASNDRASGYEQYF.

The chain links TRBV27 to TRBJ2-1, with D tentatively TRBD1 or TRBD2 (6 bases each). V was pared by 7 bases and J by 1 base, with 20 bases between. Germline CDR1 is MNHEY and CDR2 is SMNVEV (reference sequence). The CDR3 runs 17 residues. The CDR3 sequence is CASTTRTGARSYNEQFF. CDR3 nucleotides: TGTGCCAGCACCACTCGGACGGGGGCTCGGTCCTACAATGAGCAGTTCTTC.

This chain connects TRBV19 to TRBJ1-5; possible D gene TRBD1, 5 bases. There are 15 residues in the CDR3. Trimming removed 1 base at V and 5 bases at J, with 12 bases between. Per the germline V gene, CDR1 is LNHDA and CDR2 is SQIVND (reference sequence). The CDR3 protein is CASSIVGRRYQPQHF. In DNA form, the CDR3 reads TGTGCCAGTAGTATAGTGGGACGCCGCTATCAGCCCCAGCATTTT.

The chain joins TRBV2 to TRBJ2-7, with 8 bases aligning to TRBD1. Germline CDR1 reads SNHLY; CDR2 reads FYNNEI. The CDR3 covers 12 residues. The V and J ends lost 6 bases and 3 bases, in that order; junction bases with no gene match: 1. CDR3 DNA sequence: TGTGCCAGCAGAGACAGGGGCTACGAGCAGTACTTC. Its translation is CASRDRGYEQYF.

The chain links TRBV5-6 to TRBJ2-7; D uncertain. This CDR3 region has 13 residues. V gave up 1 base and J gave up 4 bases, with 9 bases separating them. CDR1 and CDR2 from the germline V gene are SGHDT and YYEEEE. CDR3 in amino acids: CASSLLTPYEQYF. CDR3 sequence (DNA): TGTGCCAGCAGCTTGCTGACACCGTACGAGCAGTACTTC.

This chain connects TRBV4-2 to TRBJ2-1; 11 bases are a match to TRBD2. V lost 1 base and J lost 4; bases outside the gene matches: 3. This CDR3 is 16 amino acids long. Germline CDR1 and CDR2: LGHNA and YNFKEQ. As DNA, the CDR3 is TGTGCCAGCAGCCAAGTCGGGACTAGCGGTTACAATGAGCAGTTCTTC. This translates into CASSQVGTSGYNEQFF.

This chain's CDR3 is CASSDPGYYEQYF. The DNA of the CDR3 is TGTGCCAGCAGTGACCCCGGTTACTACGAGCAGTACTTC. The rearrangement joins TRBV2 to TRBJ2-7; unclear D gene. The V and J ends lost 3 bases and 3 bases respectively, with 9 bases between them. Germline CDR1 and CDR2: SNHLY and FYNNEI. CDR3 length equals 13 residues.

Concerning this clone itself: Mismatch with germline at one junction end may stem from a read error. This chain joins TRBV7-7 and TRBJ2-7, with no clear D. CDR1 is SSHAT, CDR2 FNYEAQ, per germline (reference sequence). CDR3 length: 15 amino acids. The CDR3 region has the DNA TGTGCTAGCAGCTTAGGCGAGAGCCCGGGCTCCGAGCAGTACTTC. Its translation: CASSLGESPGSEQYF.